A selection of T cell receptor beta chains follows, all from one sample in a study of early T cells in non-severe SARS-CoV-2 infection. TCRdb passed the 5' RACE reads through MiXCR, listing each CDR3 protein once. The profile shows roughly 51,000 distinct CDR3 sequences, 6.5% of them singletons. The sample in question was whole blood, obtained at baseline. The receptor source for this set is an adult who was a healthcare worker with PCR-confirmed SARS-CoV-2 infection or an uninfected control (not recorded which). The CDR3 runs from the conserved cysteine through the conserved F or W. D genes are given only for firm matches. Size tells how often a clone was seen (once, few, many) or the class of an expanded clone, and some rows leave it out.

J gene: TRBJ2-7
D gene: NA
clone size: NA
V gene: TRBV29-1
CDR3 DNA: TGCAGCGTTGATCAGGGGTACGAGCAGTACTTC
CDR3 protein: CSVDQGYEQYF

J gene: TRBJ1-5
D gene: NA
clone size: many
V gene: TRBV28
CDR3 DNA: TGTGCCAGCAGTCGCGTGGGGGCGCGGGGCAATCAGCCCCAGCATTTT
CDR3 protein: CASSRVGARGNQPQHF

J gene: TRBJ2-5
D gene: TRBD2
clone size: many
V gene: TRBV18
CDR3 DNA: TGTGCCAGCTCACAAACTAGCGGGGAGACCCAGTACTTC
CDR3 protein: CASSQTSGETQYF

J gene: TRBJ2-1
D gene: TRBD2
clone size: NA
V gene: TRBV7-2
CDR3 DNA: TGTGCCAGCAGCTCACGCGGGGGGCCCAGCTACAATGAGCAGTTCTTC
CDR3 protein: CASSSRGGPSYNEQFF

J gene: TRBJ2-1
D gene: NA
clone size: few
V gene: TRBV12-3/TRBV12-4
CDR3 DNA: TGTGCCAGCAGTCCCTGGGGGCGGGGAGCATACAATGAGCAGTTCTTC
CDR3 protein: CASSPWGRGAYNEQFF

J gene: TRBJ2-7
D gene: NA
clone size: NA
V gene: TRBV13
CDR3 DNA: TGTGCCAGCAGCTCGACTCTAGAAACGGGGCAGTACTTC
CDR3 protein: CASSSTLETGQYF

J gene: TRBJ1-5
D gene: NA
clone size: many
V gene: TRBV11-2
CDR3 DNA: TGTGCCAGCAGCATCCCTGGCAATCAGCCCCAGCATTTT
CDR3 protein: CASSIPGNQPQHF

J gene: TRBJ2-3
D gene: TRBD2
clone size: many
V gene: TRBV5-1
CDR3 DNA: TGCGCCAGCAGCTTGGGACTAGCCGGGATTCCTAGCACAGATACGCAGTATTTT
CDR3 protein: CASSLGLAGIPSTDTQYF

J gene: TRBJ2-6
D gene: TRBD2
clone size: NA
V gene: TRBV19
CDR3 DNA: TGTGCCAGTCACGCGACTAGCGGGGGGGTTGGGGCCAACGTCCTGACTTTC
CDR3 protein: CASHATSGGVGANVLTF

J gene: TRBJ1-2
D gene: NA
clone size: many
V gene: TRBV6-5
CDR3 DNA: TGTGCCAGCAGCCGGAGGCCTTATAACTATGGCTACACCTTC
CDR3 protein: CASSRRPYNYGYTF

J gene: TRBJ2-7
D gene: NA
clone size: NA
V gene: TRBV7-6
CDR3 DNA: TGTGCCAGCAGCTTGGGGGGAGGCTACTACGAGCAGTACTTC
CDR3 protein: CASSLGGGYYEQYF

J gene: TRBJ1-4
D gene: NA
clone size: many
V gene: TRBV4-2
CDR3 DNA: TGTGCCAGCAGCCTGAGTTTAGGCCGCGCGGGTAGTGAAAAACTGTTTTTT
CDR3 protein: CASSLSLGRAGSEKLFF

J gene: TRBJ2-7
D gene: NA
clone size: once
V gene: TRBV7-2
CDR3 DNA: TGTGCCAGCAGCTTAGCTTTTAGTCACAGGGCCTCATCCTACGAGCAGTACTTC
CDR3 protein: CASSLAFSHRASSYEQYF

J gene: TRBJ1-2
D gene: NA
clone size: NA
V gene: TRBV6-1
CDR3 DNA: TGTGCCAGCAGTGAAGATATCCGTCACTTC
CDR3 protein: CASSEDIRHF

J gene: TRBJ1-2
D gene: NA
clone size: many
V gene: TRBV5-8
CDR3 DNA: TGTGCCAGCAGTGCAGGGTTTGGCTATGGCTACACCTTC
CDR3 protein: CASSAGFGYGYTF

J gene: TRBJ1-2
D gene: NA
clone size: many
V gene: TRBV20-1
CDR3 DNA: TGCAGTGCTCCGGGACACCAAGCTAACTATGGCTACACCTTC
CDR3 protein: CSAPGHQANYGYTF

J gene: TRBJ1-4
D gene: NA
clone size: many
V gene: TRBV25-1
CDR3 DNA: TGTGCCAGCAGTTCCCCCGCAACTAATGAAAAACTGTTTTTT
CDR3 protein: CASSSPATNEKLFF

J gene: TRBJ1-4
D gene: NA
clone size: NA
V gene: TRBV7-8
CDR3 DNA: TGTGCCAGCAGCCACACGGGACTTACTAATGAAAAACTGTTTTTT
CDR3 protein: CASSHTGLTNEKLFF

J gene: TRBJ1-4
D gene: TRBD1
clone size: NA
V gene: TRBV29-1
CDR3 DNA: TGCAGCGGCCGCCTGCAGGGGGCTAATGAAAAACTGTTTTTT
CDR3 protein: CSGRLQGANEKLFF

J gene: TRBJ2-5
D gene: TRBD2
clone size: few
V gene: TRBV4-3
CDR3 DNA: TGCGCCAGCAGCCAAACCGACCGAACCCCGGGGGGGACCCAGTACTTC
CDR3 protein: CASSQTDRTPGGTQYF

J gene: TRBJ1-5
D gene: NA
clone size: many
V gene: TRBV2
CDR3 DNA: TGTGCCAGCAGTGAGGGCGGGCCCTATAGCAATCAGCCCCAGCATTTT
CDR3 protein: CASSEGGPYSNQPQHF

J gene: TRBJ2-2
D gene: NA
clone size: many
V gene: TRBV12-3/TRBV12-4
CDR3 DNA: TGTGCCAGCAGACGCTCAGGAGTGGACACCGGGGAGCTGTTTTTT
CDR3 protein: CASRRSGVDTGELFF

J gene: TRBJ2-7
D gene: NA
clone size: many
V gene: TRBV18
CDR3 DNA: TGTGCCAGCTCACCACCGGTGCAGAGCCACGAGCAGTACTTC
CDR3 protein: CASSPPVQSHEQYF

J gene: TRBJ2-1
D gene: NA
clone size: few
V gene: TRBV5-4
CDR3 DNA: TGTGCCAGCAGCTTGGGTCATCCAGGGATCGTTGAGCAGTTCTTC
CDR3 protein: CASSLGHPGIVEQFF

J gene: TRBJ1-2
D gene: NA
clone size: few
V gene: TRBV28
CDR3 DNA: TGTGCCAGCAGTTTACTGGGCGGCTATGGCTACACCTTC
CDR3 protein: CASSLLGGYGYTF

J gene: TRBJ2-1
D gene: NA
clone size: few
V gene: TRBV11-2
CDR3 DNA: TGTGCCAGCAGCTCCGTTCAGGGCACACACCTCCATGAGCAGTTCTTC
CDR3 protein: CASSSVQGTHLHEQFF

J gene: TRBJ2-7
D gene: NA
clone size: many
V gene: TRBV3-1
CDR3 DNA: TGTGCCAGCAGCCAGGGTCCAGCCAAGCAGTACTTC
CDR3 protein: CASSQGPAKQYF

J gene: TRBJ2-1
D gene: NA
clone size: many
V gene: TRBV7-9
CDR3 DNA: TGTGCCAGCAGCCTTATCAATGAGCAGTTCTTC
CDR3 protein: CASSLINEQFF

J gene: TRBJ2-7
D gene: NA
clone size: NA
V gene: TRBV25-1
CDR3 DNA: TGTGCCAGCAGTGACCCCCCGGAACAGGGAAACTCCTACGAGCAGTACTTC
CDR3 protein: CASSDPPEQGNSYEQYF

J gene: TRBJ2-1
D gene: NA
clone size: many
V gene: TRBV24-1
CDR3 DNA: TGTGCCACCAGTGAGGGAGGGGGGTTTGAGCAGTTCTTC
CDR3 protein: CATSEGGGFEQFF

J gene: TRBJ1-4
D gene: NA
clone size: few
V gene: TRBV30
CDR3 DNA: TGTGCCCCCGTGGGATTTCAAAAACTGTTTTTT
CDR3 protein: CAPVGFQKLFF

J gene: TRBJ1-2
D gene: NA
clone size: NA
V gene: TRBV7-9
CDR3 DNA: TGTGCCAGCGCGGGGAGCGACTATGGCTACACCTTC
CDR3 protein: CASAGSDYGYTF

J gene: TRBJ1-6
D gene: NA
clone size: many
V gene: TRBV11-3
CDR3 DNA: TGTGCCAGCAGCCTGGGACCTCTATCCCTCCACTTT
CDR3 protein: CASSLGPLSLHF

J gene: TRBJ1-6
D gene: TRBD1
clone size: few
V gene: TRBV4-3
CDR3 DNA: TGCGCCAGCAGCCAAGATCTTGACAGGGGGATCGCCGATAATTCACCCCTCCACTTT
CDR3 protein: CASSQDLDRGIADNSPLHF

J gene: TRBJ2-7
D gene: NA
clone size: many
V gene: TRBV7-8
CDR3 DNA: TGTGCCAGCAGCAGGGCGCAGGCCTCCCACGAGCAGTACTTC
CDR3 protein: CASSRAQASHEQYF

J gene: TRBJ1-1
D gene: NA
clone size: many
V gene: TRBV6-5
CDR3 DNA: TGTGCCAGCATCTCAACTGCCGGGACCAGGTCGGAAGCTTTCTTT
CDR3 protein: CASISTAGTRSEAFF

J gene: TRBJ2-7
D gene: TRBD1
clone size: many
V gene: TRBV30
CDR3 DNA: TGTGCCTGGGCCGATCGGGACAGCTACTTCTCCTACGAGCAGTACTTC
CDR3 protein: CAWADRDSYFSYEQYF

J gene: TRBJ2-7
D gene: NA
clone size: many
V gene: TRBV6-6
CDR3 DNA: TGTGCCAGCAGTTACTCAGGACTTAGCGAGCAGTACTTC
CDR3 protein: CASSYSGLSEQYF

J gene: TRBJ1-5
D gene: TRBD1
clone size: many
V gene: TRBV19
CDR3 DNA: TGTGCCAGTAGTTCAAGGGACAGGGCGCGCAATCAGCCCCAGCATTTT
CDR3 protein: CASSSRDRARNQPQHF

J gene: TRBJ1-6
D gene: NA
clone size: few
V gene: TRBV11-2
CDR3 DNA: TGTGCCAGCAGCTTAGAAGGGGCAGGCTCACCCCTCCACTTT
CDR3 protein: CASSLEGAGSPLHF

J gene: TRBJ2-3
D gene: TRBD2
clone size: many
V gene: TRBV12-3/TRBV12-4
CDR3 DNA: TGTGCCAGCAGTTCCGCGGGGGTAGATACGCAGTATTTT
CDR3 protein: CASSSAGVDTQYF

J gene: TRBJ2-7
D gene: TRBD2
clone size: many
V gene: TRBV20-1
CDR3 DNA: TGCAGTGCTAGAGATGTCCTAGCGGGGGAGGTTCAGTACTTC
CDR3 protein: CSARDVLAGEVQYF

J gene: TRBJ1-1
D gene: NA
clone size: many
V gene: TRBV19
CDR3 DNA: TGTGCCAGTAGTATCGCAAGGAACACTGAAGCTTTCTTT
CDR3 protein: CASSIARNTEAFF

J gene: TRBJ2-7
D gene: NA
clone size: few
V gene: TRBV2
CDR3 DNA: TGTGCCAGCAGTGGGCTATCTAGGAGCTCCTACGAGCAGTACTTC
CDR3 protein: CASSGLSRSSYEQYF

J gene: TRBJ1-1
D gene: TRBD1
clone size: few
V gene: TRBV3-1
CDR3 DNA: TGTGCCAGCAGCCAATTTCCAACATCAGGGACAGCTGAAGCTTTCTTT
CDR3 protein: CASSQFPTSGTAEAFF

J gene: TRBJ2-7
D gene: NA
clone size: NA
V gene: TRBV25-1
CDR3 DNA: TGTGCCAGCAGTACCCCACGCGAGCAGTACTTC
CDR3 protein: CASSTPREQYF

J gene: TRBJ1-4
D gene: TRBD1
clone size: few
V gene: TRBV7-2
CDR3 DNA: TGTGCCAGCAGCCCAAGGGACAGGGGTAATGAAAAACTGTTTTTT
CDR3 protein: CASSPRDRGNEKLFF

J gene: TRBJ1-2
D gene: NA
clone size: few
V gene: TRBV7-9
CDR3 DNA: TGTGCCAGCAGCCACGTGGGGAACGGCTACACCTTC
CDR3 protein: CASSHVGNGYTF

J gene: TRBJ2-7
D gene: TRBD2
clone size: many
V gene: TRBV6-6
CDR3 DNA: TGTGCCAGCAGACCTAGCGGGGGGCGCCTTAACGAGCAGTACTTC
CDR3 protein: CASRPSGGRLNEQYF

J gene: TRBJ2-3
D gene: NA
clone size: few
V gene: TRBV7-9
CDR3 DNA: TGTGCCAGCAGCTTCCAGTGGAGAAGCACAGATACGCAGTATTTT
CDR3 protein: CASSFQWRSTDTQYF